This TCR beta chain was found in a study of cytomegalovirus exposure and HLA in healthy donors. Study information: The approximately 120 million unique TCR beta sequences, from about 170 million T cells, were found by an earlier analysis. Study findings and constraints: Roughly uniform sequencing depth across donors was assumed, possibly incorrectly. Cytomegalovirus-associated status was assigned to approximately 160 TCR beta chains. A later analysis linked a missense DCLRE1C variant to TCR beta V- and J-gene trimming.

The PCR contained 60 Vbeta and 13 Jbeta primers. Assay: immunoSEQ multiplex PCR; the TCRdb copy retains only in-frame clones and omits some. The sample yields 110,000 or so clones, about 78% seen once. As to this clone: The antigen is not known.

The CDR3 runs to 13 residues. Germline CDR1 and CDR2: PRHDT and FYEKMQ (reference sequence). J is TRBJ2-5 and V is TRBV13; D ambiguous. The end of the DNA is better explained by TRBJ2-7, so the J call may be wrong. Material for sequencing was PBMCs. This receptor was identified in a woman aged 25-40 years in good health and CMV-seropositive. CDR3 DNA sequence: TGTGCCAGCACCGCACCTCTAAACTACGAGCAGTACTTC. Translated, it gives CASTAPLNYEQYF.